This is a list of T cell receptor beta chains from one sample in a study of neurological immune-mediated disorders. TCRdb recomputed calls from the 5' RACE reads with MiXCR, one row per CDR3 protein. The sample yields about 55,000 distinct CDR3 sequences, just under 4% seen once. Sequenced sample: CD4+ T cells from blood. Every receptor here comes from a woman between 40 and 55 years old with multiple sclerosis. The conserved cysteine and the conserved F or W are not part of the CDR3 here.

cdr3_aa,v_call,cdr3_length,j_call
SATPGSGGAHEQF,TRBV20-1,13,TRBJ2-1
ASQRGQLMAELF,TRBV18,12,TRBJ1-4
SASSLLRGAGGGYT,TRBV20-1,14,TRBJ1-2
ASSLEGTGAGEQY,TRBV11-2,13,TRBJ2-7
SARQDKTYEQY,TRBV20-1,11,TRBJ2-7
SASTAGSYNEQF,TRBV20-1,12,TRBJ2-1
ASSFIGREETQY,TRBV5-1,12,TRBJ2-5
ASSLSGQGEEQY,TRBV5-1,12,TRBJ2-7
SARSTTQGGSPLH,TRBV20-1,13,TRBJ1-6
ASSVAGAGPGDTQY,TRBV9,14,TRBJ2-3
ASIKQPQNGAF,TRBV6-6,11,TRBJ1-1
ASSHPGLAERYGELF,TRBV4-1,15,TRBJ2-2
ASSYSTEGQPQH,TRBV6-2/TRBV6-3,12,TRBJ1-5
ASSLVGVNEQF,TRBV7-9,11,TRBJ2-1
ASGLTSTANTGELF,TRBV2,14,TRBJ2-2
ASRGLGRSSYNEQF,TRBV6-5,14,TRBJ2-1
SVENWQRGGTDTQY,TRBV29-1,14,TRBJ2-3
ASSQVFRGEAF,TRBV14,11,TRBJ1-1
ASSPPEETQY,TRBV5-1,10,TRBJ2-5
ASFLQPGGTEAF,TRBV5-1,12,TRBJ1-1
ASAQQNTGELF,TRBV5-1,11,TRBJ2-2
AISELGRRNEKLF,TRBV10-3,13,TRBJ1-4
ASGLTSYEQY,TRBV6-1,10,TRBJ2-7
ASSSSGQGSDEAF,TRBV6-5,13,TRBJ1-1
ASSPGGGGAGETQY,TRBV5-1,14,TRBJ2-5